The 5 T cell receptor beta chains below come from one sample, sequenced in a study of a mutant IDH1 vaccine in newly diagnosed glioma. Indicated time point: week 47, end of study. Topical imiquimod accompanied each vaccine dose, which consisted of 300 ug of mutant IDH1 20-mer peptide. The antigens these receptors bind are not known. Assay: immunoSEQ multiplex PCR; the TCRdb copy retains only in-frame clones and omits some. The repertoire has fewer than 85,000 clones, roughly 77% of them found once; the top ten carry roughly 5.6%. The input for sequencing was PBMCs, taken from a glioma patient whose treatment included an IDH1 peptide vaccine. The source is a man between 35 and 55 years old with glioma.

With respect to this clone: Other nucleotide sequences in the sample specify the same CDR3. This chain connects TRBV5-1 to TRBJ2-3; D remains unclear. Germline V CDR1 and CDR2: SGHRS, YFSETQ. This CDR3 is built from 12 residues. Trimming removed 2 bases from V and 6 bases from J, with 7 bases in between. CDR3 in DNA: TGCGCCAGCAGCTTCTCGAGGGATACGCAGTATTTT. Protein product: CASSFSRDTQYF.

In this sample, this clone turned up once. The chain joins TRBV19 to TRBJ2-7; TRBD1 agrees at 9 bases. The CDR3 has 14 amino acids. Looked up from germline, CDR1 is LNHDA and CDR2 is SQIVND (reference sequence). Trimming cost V 4 bases and J 0 bases; bases outside gene matches: 1. In nucleotides, the CDR3 is TGTGCCAGTAGTAAGGGACAGGGCTCCTACGAGCAGTACTTC. This sequence encodes CASSKGQGSYEQYF.

The chain links TRBV5-4 to TRBJ2-3; the D gene is possibly TRBD1 (6 bases). The germline V gene has CDR1 SGHNT and CDR2 YYREEE (reference sequence). V lost 8 bases to trimming and J lost 4 bases, with 20 bases between them. The CDR3 totals 15 residues. The CDR3 protein is CASTLSGARADTQYF. The CDR3 DNA follows: TGTGCCAGTACCCTTTCAGGGGCAAGGGCAGATACGCAGTATTTT.

V gene TRBV4-1 combines with J gene TRBJ2-1, with TRBD1 matching 8 bases. V gave up 1 base and J gave up 7 bases; unmatched junction bases: 9. CDR3 length: 16 amino acids. Per the germline V gene, CDR1 is MGHRA and CDR2 is YSYEKL. The CDR3 sequence is CASSQGGRGRVNEQFF. The CDR3 DNA reads as TGCGCCAGCAGCCAAGGGGGCAGGGGGCGCGTAAATGAGCAGTTCTTC.

The chain recombines TRBV2 with TRBJ2-3; 7 bases map to TRBD2. Trimming removed 5 bases from V and 0 bases from J; junction bases left unmatched: 2. The CDR3 covers 14 residues. Germline loops: CDR1 SNHLY, CDR2 FYNNEI. For the CDR3, the DNA is TGTGCCAGCAGTTTGCGGGGGAGCACAGATACGCAGTATTTT. Its protein is CASSLRGSTDTQYF. Supplemented by reference TRBV2 and TRBJ2-3, the full variable domain reads EPEVTQTPSHQVTQMGQEVILRCVPISNHLYFYWYRQILGQKVEFLVSFYNNEISEKSEIFDDQFSVERPDGSNFTLKIRSTKLEDSAMYFCASSLRGSTDTQYFGPGTRLTVL.